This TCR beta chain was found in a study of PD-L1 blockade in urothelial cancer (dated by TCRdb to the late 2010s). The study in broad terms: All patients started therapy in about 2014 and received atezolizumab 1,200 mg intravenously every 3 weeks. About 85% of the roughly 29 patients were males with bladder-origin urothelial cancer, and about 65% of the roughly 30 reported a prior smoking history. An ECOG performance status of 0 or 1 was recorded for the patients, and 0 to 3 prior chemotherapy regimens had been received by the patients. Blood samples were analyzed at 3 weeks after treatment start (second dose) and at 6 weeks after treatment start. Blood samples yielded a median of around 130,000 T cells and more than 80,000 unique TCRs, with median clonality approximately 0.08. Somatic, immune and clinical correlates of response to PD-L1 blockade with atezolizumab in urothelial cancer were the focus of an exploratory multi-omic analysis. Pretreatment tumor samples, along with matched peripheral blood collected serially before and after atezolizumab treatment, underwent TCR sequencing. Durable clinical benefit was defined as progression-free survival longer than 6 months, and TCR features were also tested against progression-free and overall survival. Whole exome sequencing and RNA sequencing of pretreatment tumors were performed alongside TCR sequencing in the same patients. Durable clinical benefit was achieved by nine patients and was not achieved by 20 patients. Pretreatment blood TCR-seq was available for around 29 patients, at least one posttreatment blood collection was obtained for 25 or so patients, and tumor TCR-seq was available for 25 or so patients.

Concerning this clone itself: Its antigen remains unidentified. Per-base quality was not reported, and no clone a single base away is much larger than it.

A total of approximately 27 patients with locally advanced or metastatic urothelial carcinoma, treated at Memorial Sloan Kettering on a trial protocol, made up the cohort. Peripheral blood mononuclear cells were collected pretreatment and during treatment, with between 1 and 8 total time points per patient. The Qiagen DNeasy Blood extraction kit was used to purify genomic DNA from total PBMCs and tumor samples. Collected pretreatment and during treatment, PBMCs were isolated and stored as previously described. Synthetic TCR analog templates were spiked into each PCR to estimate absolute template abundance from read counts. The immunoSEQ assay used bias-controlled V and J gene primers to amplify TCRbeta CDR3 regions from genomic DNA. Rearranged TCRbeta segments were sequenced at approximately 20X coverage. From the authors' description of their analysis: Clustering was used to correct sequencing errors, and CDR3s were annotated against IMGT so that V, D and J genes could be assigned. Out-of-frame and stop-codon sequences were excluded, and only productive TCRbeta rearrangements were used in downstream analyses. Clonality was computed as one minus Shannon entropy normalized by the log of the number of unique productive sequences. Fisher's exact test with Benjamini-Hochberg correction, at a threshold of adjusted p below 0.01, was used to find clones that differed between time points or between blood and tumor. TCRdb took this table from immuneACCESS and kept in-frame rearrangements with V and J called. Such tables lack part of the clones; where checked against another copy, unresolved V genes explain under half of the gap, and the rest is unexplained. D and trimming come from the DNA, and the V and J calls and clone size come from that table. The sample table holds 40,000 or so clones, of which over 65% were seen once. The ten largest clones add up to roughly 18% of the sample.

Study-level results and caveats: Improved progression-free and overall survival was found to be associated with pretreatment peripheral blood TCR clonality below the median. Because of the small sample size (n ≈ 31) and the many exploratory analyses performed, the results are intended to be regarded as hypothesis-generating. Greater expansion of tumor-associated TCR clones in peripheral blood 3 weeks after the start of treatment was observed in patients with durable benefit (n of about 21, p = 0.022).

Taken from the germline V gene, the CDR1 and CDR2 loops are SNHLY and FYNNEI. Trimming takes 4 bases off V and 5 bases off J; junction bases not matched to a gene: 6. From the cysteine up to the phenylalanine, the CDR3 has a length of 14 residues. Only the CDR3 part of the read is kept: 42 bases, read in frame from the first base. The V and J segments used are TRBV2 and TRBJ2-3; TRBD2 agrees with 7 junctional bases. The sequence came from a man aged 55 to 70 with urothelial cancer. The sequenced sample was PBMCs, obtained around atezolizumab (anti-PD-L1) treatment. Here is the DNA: TGTGCCAGCAGTGTAAGCGGGGCGGAAGATACGCAGTATTTT. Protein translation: CASSVSGAEDTQYF.